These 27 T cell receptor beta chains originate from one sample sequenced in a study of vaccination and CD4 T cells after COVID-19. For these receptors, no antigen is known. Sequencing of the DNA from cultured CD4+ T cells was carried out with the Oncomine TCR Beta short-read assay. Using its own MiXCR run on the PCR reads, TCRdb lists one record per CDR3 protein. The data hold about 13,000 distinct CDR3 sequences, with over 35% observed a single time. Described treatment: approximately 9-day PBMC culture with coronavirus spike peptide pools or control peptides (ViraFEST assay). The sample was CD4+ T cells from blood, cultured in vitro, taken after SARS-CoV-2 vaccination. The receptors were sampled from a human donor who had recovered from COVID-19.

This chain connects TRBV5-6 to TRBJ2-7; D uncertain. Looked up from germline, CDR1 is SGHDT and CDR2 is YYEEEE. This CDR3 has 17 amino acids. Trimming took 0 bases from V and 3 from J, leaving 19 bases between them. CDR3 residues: CASSLALGFTGFYEQYF. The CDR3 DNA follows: TGTGCCAGCAGCTTGGCCTTGGGGTTTACTGGTTTCTACGAGCAGTACTTC.

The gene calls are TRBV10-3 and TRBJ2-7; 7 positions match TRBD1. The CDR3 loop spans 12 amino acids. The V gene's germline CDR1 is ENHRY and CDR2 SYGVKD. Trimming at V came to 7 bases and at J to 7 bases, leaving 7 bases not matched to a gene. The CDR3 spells CAITTGNGEQYF. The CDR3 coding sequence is TGTGCCATCACGACAGGGAACGGAGAGCAGTACTTC.

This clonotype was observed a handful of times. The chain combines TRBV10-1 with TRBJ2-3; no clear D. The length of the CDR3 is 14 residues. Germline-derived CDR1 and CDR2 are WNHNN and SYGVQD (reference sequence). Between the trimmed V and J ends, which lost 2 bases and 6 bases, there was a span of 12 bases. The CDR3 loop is CASSEPRTADTQYF. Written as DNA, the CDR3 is TGCGCCAGCAGTGAGCCCAGGACGGCTGATACGCAGTATTTT.

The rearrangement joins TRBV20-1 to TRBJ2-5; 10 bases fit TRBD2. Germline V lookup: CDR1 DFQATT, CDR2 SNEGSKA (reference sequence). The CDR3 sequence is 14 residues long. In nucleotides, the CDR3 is TGCGCCCGCGGGGGACTAGCGCCACAAGAGACCCAGTACTTC. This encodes CARGGLAPQETQYF.

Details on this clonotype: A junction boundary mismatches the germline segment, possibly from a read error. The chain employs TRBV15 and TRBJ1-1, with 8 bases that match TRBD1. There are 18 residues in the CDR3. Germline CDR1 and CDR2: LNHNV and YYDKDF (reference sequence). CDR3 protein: CAASRGWGLQGENTEAFF. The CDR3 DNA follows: TGTGCCGCCAGCAGAGGGTGGGGATTACAGGGGGAGAACACTGAAGCTTTCTTT.

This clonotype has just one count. The CDR3 loop reads CASSASTDTQYF. The CDR3 DNA reads as TGTGCCAGCAGCGCAAGCACAGATACGCAGTATTTT. The rearrangement uses TRBV9 and TRBJ2-3; no clear D gene. With 3 bases removed from V and 0 bases from J, the gap between germline ends came to 2 bases. The CDR3 contains 12 residues. Germline values: CDR1 SGDLS, CDR2 YYNGEE.

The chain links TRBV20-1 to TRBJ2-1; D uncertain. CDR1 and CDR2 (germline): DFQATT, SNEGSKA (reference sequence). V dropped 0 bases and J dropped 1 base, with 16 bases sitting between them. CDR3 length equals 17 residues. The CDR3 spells CSARDLDRVGSYNEQFF. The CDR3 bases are TGCAGTGCTAGAGATCTCGACCGGGTCGGATCCTACAATGAGCAGTTCTTC.

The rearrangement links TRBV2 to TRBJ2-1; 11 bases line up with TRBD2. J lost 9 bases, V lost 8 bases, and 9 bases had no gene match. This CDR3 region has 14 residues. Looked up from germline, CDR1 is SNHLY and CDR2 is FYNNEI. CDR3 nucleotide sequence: TGTGCCAGCGACATACTAGCGGGAGCTCTTGAGCAGTTCTTC. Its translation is CASDILAGALEQFF.

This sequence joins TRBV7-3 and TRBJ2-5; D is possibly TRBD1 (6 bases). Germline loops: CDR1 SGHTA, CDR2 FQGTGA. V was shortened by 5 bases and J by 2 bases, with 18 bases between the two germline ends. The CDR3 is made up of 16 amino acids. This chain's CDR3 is CASSPTGTIPQETQYF. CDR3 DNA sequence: TGTGCCAGCAGCCCTACCGGGACAATCCCGCAAGAGACCCAGTACTTC.

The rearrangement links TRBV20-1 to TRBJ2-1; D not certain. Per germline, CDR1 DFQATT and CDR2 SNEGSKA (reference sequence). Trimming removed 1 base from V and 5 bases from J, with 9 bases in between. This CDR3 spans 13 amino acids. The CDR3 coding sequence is TGCAGTGCTAGAGCGTTAACCGACAATGAGCAGTTCTTC. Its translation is CSARALTDNEQFF.

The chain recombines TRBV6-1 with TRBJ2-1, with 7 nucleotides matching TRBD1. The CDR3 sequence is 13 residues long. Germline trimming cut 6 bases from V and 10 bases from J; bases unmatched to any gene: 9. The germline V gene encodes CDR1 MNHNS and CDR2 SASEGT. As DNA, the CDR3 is TGTGCCAGCAGCGGGCTACAGGGGACGGAGCAGTTCTTC. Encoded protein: CASSGLQGTEQFF.

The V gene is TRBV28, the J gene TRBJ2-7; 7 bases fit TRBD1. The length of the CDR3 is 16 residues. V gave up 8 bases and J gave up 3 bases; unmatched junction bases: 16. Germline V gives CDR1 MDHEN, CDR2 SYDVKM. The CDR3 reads CASLGWDSKTYYEQYF. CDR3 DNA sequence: TGTGCCAGCTTGGGCTGGGACAGCAAGACATACTACGAGCAGTACTTC.

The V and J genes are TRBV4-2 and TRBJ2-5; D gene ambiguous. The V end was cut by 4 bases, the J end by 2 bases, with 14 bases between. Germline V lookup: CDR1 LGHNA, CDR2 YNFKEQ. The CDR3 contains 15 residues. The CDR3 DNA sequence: TGTGCCAGCAGCCCTACAAGTAGCCTTCAAGAGACCCAGTACTTC. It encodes CASSPTSSLQETQYF.

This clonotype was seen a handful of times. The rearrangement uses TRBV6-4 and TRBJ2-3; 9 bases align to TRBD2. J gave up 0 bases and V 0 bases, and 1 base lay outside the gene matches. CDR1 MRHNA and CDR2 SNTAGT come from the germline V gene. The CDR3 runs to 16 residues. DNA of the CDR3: TGTGCCAGCAGTGACTCAGCGGGAGGTAGCACAGATACGCAGTATTTT. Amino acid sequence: CASSDSAGGSTDTQYF.

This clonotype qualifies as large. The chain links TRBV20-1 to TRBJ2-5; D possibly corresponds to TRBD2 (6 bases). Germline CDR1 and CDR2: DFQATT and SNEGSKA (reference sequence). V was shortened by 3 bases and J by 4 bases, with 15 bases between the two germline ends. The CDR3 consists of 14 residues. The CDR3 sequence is CSARASEFRETQYF. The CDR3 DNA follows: TGCAGTGCTAGGGCTAGCGAGTTTCGAGAGACCCAGTACTTC.

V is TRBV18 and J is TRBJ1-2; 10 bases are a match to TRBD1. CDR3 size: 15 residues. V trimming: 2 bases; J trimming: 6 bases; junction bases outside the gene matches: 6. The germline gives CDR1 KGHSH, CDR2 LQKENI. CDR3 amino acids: CASSPLHGTGDGYTF. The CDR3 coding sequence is TGTGCCAGCTCACCATTACACGGGACAGGGGATGGCTACACCTTC.

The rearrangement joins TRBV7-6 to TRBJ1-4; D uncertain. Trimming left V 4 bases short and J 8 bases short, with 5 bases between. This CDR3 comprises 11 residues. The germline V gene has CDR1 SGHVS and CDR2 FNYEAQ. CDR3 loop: CASSSEEKLFF. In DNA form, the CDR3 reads TGTGCCAGCAGCTCTGAGGAAAAACTGTTTTTT.

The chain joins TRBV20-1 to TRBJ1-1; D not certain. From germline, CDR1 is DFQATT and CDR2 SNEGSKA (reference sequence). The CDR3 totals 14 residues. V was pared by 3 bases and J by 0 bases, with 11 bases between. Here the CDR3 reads CSASPPGMNTEAFF. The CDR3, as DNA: TGCAGTGCTAGCCCCCCAGGCATGAACACTGAAGCTTTCTTT.

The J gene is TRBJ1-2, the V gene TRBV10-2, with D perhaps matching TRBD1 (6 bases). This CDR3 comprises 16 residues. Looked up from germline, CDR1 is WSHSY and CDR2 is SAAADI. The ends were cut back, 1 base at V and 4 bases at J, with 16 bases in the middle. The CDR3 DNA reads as TGCGCCAGCAGTGAGTTAGGCCAGGGGCCACCCTATGGCTACACCTTC. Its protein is CASSELGQGPPYGYTF.

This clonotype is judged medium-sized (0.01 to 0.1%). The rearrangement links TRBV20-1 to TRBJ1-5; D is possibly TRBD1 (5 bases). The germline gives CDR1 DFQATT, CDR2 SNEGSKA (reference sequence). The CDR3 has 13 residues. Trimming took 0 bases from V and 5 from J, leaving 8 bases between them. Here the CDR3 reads CSARDKQDQPQHF. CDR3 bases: TGCAGTGCTAGAGATAAACAGGATCAGCCCCAGCATTTT.

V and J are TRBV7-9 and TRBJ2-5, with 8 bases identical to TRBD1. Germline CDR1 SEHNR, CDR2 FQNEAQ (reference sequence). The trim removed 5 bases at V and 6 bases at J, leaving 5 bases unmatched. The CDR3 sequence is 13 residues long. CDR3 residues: CASSKRQGQTQYF. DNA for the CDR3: TGTGCCAGCAGCAAACGACAGGGGCAGACCCAGTACTTC.

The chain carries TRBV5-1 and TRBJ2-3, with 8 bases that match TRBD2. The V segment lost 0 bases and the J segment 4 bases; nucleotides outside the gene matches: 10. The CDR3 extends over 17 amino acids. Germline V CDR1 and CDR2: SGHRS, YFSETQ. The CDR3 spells CASSLAGGANFPDTQYF. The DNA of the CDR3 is TGCGCCAGCAGCTTGGCGGGAGGGGCTAATTTCCCAGATACGCAGTATTTT.

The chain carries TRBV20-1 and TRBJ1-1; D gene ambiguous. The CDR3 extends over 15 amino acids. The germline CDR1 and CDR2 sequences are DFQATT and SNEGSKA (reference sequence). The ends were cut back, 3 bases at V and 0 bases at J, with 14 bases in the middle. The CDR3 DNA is TGCAGTGCTAGCGGTCAGCTTACCGTGAACACTGAAGCTTTCTTT. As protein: CSASGQLTVNTEAFF.

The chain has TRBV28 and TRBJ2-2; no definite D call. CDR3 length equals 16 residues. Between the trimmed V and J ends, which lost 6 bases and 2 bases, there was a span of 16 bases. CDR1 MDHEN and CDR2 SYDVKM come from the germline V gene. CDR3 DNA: TGTGCCAGCAGCCAAACCGGGCTTATTAACACCGGGGAGCTGTTTTTT. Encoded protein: CASSQTGLINTGELFF.

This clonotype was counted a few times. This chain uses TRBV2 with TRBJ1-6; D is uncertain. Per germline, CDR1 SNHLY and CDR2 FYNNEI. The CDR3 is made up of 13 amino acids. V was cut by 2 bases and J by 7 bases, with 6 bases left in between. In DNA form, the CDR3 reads TGTGCCAGCAGTGAACAGTCAAATTCACCCCTCCACTTT. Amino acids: CASSEQSNSPLHF.

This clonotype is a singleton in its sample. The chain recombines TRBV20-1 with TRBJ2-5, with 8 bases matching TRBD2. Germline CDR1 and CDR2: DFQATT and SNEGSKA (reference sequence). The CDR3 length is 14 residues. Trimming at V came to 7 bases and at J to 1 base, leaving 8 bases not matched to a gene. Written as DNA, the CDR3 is TGCAGTGTCTTAGCGGGACGGTCCCAAGAGACCCAGTACTTC. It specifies CSVLAGRSQETQYF.

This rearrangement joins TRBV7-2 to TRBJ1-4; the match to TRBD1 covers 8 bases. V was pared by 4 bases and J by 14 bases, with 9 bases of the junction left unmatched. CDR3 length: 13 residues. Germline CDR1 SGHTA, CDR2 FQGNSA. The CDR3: CASSSGTGTHLFF. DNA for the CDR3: TGTGCCAGCAGCTCCGGGACAGGAACCCATCTGTTTTTT.